The sequence of this TCR beta chain was determined in a study of T cell repertoires in cytomegalovirus infection. Overall study: The authors relied on CMV epitopes, both recently identified HLA-C-restricted and well-studied HLA-B-restricted. Both a matching HLA type and CMV infection were indicated by public TCR beta signatures. Study outcomes and limitations: HLA-C-restricted TCR beta clonotypes specific for CMV led the ex vivo response.

This clonotype was counted only a few times. Its antigen is unknown. A far larger clone differs by one base, so this is likely a read error. TCRdb fed the reads into MiXCR, producing one record per CDR3 protein. Here the sample spans approximately 910,000 distinct CDR3 sequences, roughly a third being singletons. This receptor was obtained from a human donor in good health (CMV status not recorded). Some clones in this sample may be carry-over from other donors' samples. The sample in question was cultured CD8+ T cells from PBMCs, obtained from culture after CMV antigen stimulation.

The DNA of the CDR3 is TGTGCCAGCACCTTAATGAACACTGAAGCTTTCTTT. Its protein product is CASTLMNTEAFF. This chain connects TRBV6-1 to TRBJ1-1; D not certain. This CDR3 has 12 amino acids. Germline V gene lookup returns CDR1 MNHNS and CDR2 SASEGT. Trimming removed 7 bases at V and 0 bases at J, with 6 bases between.